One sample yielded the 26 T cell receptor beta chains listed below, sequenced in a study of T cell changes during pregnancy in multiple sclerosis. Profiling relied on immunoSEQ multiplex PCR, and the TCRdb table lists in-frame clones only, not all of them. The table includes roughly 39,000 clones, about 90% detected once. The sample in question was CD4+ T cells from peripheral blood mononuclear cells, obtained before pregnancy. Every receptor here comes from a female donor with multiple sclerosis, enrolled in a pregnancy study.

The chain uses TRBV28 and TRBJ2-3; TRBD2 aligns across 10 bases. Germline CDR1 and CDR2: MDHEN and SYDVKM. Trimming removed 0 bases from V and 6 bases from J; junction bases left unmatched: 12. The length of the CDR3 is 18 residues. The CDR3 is CASSLWGELAGAPDTQYF. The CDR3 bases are TGTGCCAGCAGTTTATGGGGAGAGCTAGCGGGAGCACCGGATACGCAGTATTTT. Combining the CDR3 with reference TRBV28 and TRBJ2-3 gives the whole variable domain DVKVTQSSRYLVKRTGEKVFLECVQDMDHENMFWYRQDPGLGLRLIYFSYDVKMKEKGDIPEGYSVSREKKERFSLILESASTNQTSMYLCASSLWGELAGAPDTQYFGPGTRLTVL.

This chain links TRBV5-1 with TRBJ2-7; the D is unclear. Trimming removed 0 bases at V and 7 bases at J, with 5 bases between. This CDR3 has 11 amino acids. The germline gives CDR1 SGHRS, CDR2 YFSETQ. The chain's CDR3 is CASSLAQEQYF. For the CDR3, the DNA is TGCGCCAGCAGCTTGGCCCAGGAGCAGTACTTC.

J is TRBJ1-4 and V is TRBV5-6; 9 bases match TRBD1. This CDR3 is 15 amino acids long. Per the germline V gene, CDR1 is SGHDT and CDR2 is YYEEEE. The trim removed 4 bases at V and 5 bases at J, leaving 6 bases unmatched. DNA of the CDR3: TGTGCCAGCAGCCTGTTCGGGACAGGGAATGAAAAACTGTTTTTT. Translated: CASSLFGTGNEKLFF.

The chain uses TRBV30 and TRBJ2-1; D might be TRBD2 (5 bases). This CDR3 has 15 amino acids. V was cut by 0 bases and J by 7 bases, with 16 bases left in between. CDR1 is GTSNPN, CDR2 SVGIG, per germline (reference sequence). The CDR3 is CAWSVTLRGGNEQFF. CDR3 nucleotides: TGTGCCTGGAGTGTTACCCTCCGGGGTGGGAATGAGCAGTTCTTC.

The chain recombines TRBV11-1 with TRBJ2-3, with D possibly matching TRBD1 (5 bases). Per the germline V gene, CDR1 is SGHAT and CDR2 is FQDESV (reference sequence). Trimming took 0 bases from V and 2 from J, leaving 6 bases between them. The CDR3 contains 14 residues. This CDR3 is CASSLADNTDTQYF. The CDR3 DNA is TGTGCCAGCAGCTTAGCGGACAACACAGATACGCAGTATTTT.

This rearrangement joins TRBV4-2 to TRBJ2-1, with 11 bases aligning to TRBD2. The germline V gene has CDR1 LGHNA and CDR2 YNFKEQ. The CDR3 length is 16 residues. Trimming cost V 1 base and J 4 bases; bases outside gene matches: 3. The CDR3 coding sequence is TGTGCCAGCAGCCAAGTAGCGGGAGGGTTTTACAATGAGCAGTTCTTC. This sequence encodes CASSQVAGGFYNEQFF.

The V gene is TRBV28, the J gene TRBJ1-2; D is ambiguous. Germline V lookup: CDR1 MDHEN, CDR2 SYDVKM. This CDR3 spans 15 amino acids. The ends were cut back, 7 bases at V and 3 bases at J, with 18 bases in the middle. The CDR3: CASNSWRSGDYGYTF. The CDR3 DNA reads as TGTGCCAGCAATTCCTGGAGGTCGGGAGACTATGGCTACACCTTC.

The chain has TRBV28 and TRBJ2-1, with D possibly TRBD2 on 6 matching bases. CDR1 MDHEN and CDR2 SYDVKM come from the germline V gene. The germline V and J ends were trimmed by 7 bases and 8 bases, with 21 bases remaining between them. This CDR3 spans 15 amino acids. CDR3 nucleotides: TGTGCCAGCAACGGGGGAGTAACGAACAACGATGAGCAGTTCTTC. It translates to CASNGGVTNNDEQFF.

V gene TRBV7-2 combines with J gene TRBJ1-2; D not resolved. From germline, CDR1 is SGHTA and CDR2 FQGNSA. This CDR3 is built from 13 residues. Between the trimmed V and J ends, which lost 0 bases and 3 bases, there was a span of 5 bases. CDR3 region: CASSLASDYGYTF. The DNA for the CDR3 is TGTGCCAGCAGCTTAGCCAGTGACTATGGCTACACCTTC.

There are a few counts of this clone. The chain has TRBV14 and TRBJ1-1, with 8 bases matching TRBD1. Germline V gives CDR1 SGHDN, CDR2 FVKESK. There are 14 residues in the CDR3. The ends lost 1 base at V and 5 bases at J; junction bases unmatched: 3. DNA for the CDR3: TGTGCCAGCAGCCAAGTCAGGGGGCGGACTGAAGCTTTCTTT. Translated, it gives CASSQVRGRTEAFF.

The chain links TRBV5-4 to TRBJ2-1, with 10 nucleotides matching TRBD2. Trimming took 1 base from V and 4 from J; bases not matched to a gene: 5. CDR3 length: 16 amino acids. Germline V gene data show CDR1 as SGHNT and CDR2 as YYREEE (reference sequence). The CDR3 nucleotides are TGTGCCAGCAGCTTGTTCTCGGGACTAGCGTACAATGAGCAGTTCTTC. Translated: CASSLFSGLAYNEQFF.

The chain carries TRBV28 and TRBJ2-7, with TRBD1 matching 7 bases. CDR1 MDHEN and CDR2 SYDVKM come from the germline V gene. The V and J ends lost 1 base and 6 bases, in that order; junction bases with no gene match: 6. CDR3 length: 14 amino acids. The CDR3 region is CASSLLGGQVEQYF. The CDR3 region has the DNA TGTGCCAGCAGTTTATTAGGGGGCCAGGTCGAGCAGTACTTC.

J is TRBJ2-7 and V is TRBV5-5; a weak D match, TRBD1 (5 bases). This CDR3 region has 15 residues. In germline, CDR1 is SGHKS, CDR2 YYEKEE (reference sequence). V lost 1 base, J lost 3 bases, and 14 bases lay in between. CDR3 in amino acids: CASSLRGTPYYEQYF. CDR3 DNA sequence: TGTGCCAGCAGCTTGAGGGGAACTCCCTACTACGAGCAGTACTTC. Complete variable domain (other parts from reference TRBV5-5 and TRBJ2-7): DAGVTQSPTHLIKTRGQQVTLRCSPISGHKSVSWYQQVLGQGPQFIFQYYEKEERGRGNFPDRFSARQFPNYSSELNVNALLLGDSALYLCASSLRGTPYYEQYFGPGTRLTVT.

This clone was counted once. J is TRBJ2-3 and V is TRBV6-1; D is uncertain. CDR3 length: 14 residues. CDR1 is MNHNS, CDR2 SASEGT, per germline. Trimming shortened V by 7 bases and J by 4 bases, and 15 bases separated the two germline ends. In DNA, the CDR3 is TGTGCCAGCATTGGGTTTCAGGAACCAGATACGCAGTATTTT. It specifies CASIGFQEPDTQYF.

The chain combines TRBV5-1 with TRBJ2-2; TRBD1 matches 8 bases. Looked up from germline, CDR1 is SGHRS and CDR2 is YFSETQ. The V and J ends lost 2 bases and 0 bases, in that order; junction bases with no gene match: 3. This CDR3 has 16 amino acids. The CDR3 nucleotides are TGCGCCAGCAGCTTCCGACAGGGGACGAACACCGGGGAGCTGTTTTTT. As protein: CASSFRQGTNTGELFF.

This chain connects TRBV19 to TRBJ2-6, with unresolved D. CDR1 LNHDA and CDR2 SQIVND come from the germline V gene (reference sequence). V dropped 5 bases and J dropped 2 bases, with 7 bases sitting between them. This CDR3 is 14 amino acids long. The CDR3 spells CASSGSAGANVLTF. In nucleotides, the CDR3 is TGTGCCAGTAGTGGCTCAGCTGGGGCCAACGTCCTGACTTTC.

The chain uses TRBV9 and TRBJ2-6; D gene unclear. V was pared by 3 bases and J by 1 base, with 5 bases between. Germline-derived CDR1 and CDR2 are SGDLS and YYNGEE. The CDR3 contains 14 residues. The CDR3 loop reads CASSAQSGANVLTF. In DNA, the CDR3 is TGTGCCAGCAGCGCACAATCTGGGGCCAACGTCCTGACTTTC.

The CDR3 loop is CAWRKGLTTEAFF. Here the CDR3 DNA reads TGTGCCTGGAGGAAGGGGCTGACCACTGAAGCTTTCTTT. The rearrangement links TRBV30 to TRBJ1-1; possible D gene TRBD1, 5 bases. The germline V and J ends were trimmed by 3 bases and 4 bases, with 12 bases remaining between them. The germline V gene has CDR1 GTSNPN and CDR2 SVGIG (reference sequence). This CDR3 spans 13 amino acids.

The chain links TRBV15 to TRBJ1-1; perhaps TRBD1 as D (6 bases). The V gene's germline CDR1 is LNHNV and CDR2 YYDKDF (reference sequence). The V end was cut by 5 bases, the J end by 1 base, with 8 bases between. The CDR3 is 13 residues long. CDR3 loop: CATSPDRNTEAFF. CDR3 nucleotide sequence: TGTGCCACCAGCCCGGACAGGAACACTGAAGCTTTCTTT.

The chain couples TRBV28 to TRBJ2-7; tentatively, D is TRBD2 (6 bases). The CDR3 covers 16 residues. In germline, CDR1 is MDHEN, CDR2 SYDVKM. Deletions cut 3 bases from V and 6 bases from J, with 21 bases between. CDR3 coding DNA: TGTGCCAGCAGTTTTAATCCCCCCGGCGGGGAGAGCGAGCAGTACTTC. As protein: CASSFNPPGGESEQYF.

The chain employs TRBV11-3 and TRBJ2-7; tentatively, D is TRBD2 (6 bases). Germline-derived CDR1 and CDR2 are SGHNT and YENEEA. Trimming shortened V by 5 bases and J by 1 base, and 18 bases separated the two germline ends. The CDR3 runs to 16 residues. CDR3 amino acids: CASSPGGQGGSYEQYF. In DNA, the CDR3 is TGTGCCAGCAGCCCCGGAGGGCAGGGAGGATCCTACGAGCAGTACTTC.

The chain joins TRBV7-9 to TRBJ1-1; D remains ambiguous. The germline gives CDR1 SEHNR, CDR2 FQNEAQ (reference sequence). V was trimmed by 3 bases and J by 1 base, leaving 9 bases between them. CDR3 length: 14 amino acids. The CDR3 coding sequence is TGTGCCAGCAGCTTCGGGGTCTCGAACACTGAAGCTTTCTTT. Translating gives CASSFGVSNTEAFF. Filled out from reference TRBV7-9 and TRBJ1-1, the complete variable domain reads DTGVSQNPRHKITKRGQNVTFRCDPISEHNRLYWYRQTLGQGPEFLTYFQNEAQLEKSRLLSDRFSAERPKGSFSTLEIQRTEQGDSAMYLCASSFGVSNTEAFFGQGTRLTVV.

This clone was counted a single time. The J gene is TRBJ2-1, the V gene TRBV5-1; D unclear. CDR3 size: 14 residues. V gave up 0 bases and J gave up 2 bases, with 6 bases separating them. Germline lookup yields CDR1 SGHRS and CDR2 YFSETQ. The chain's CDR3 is CASSLAGPYNEQFF. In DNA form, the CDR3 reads TGCGCCAGCAGCTTGGCGGGTCCCTACAATGAGCAGTTCTTC.

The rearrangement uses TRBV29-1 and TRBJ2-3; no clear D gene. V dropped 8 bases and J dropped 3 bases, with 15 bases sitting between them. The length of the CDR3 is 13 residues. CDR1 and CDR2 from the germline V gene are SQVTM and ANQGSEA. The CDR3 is CSFQSSKTDTQYF. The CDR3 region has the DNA TGCAGCTTCCAGTCTAGTAAGACAGATACGCAGTATTTT.

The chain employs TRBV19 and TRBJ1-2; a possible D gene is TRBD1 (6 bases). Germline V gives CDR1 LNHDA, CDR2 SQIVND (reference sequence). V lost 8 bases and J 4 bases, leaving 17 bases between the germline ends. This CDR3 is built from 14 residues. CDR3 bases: TGTGCCAGTCACCTCCAGGGGTACGGCTATGGCTACACCTTC. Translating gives CASHLQGYGYGYTF.

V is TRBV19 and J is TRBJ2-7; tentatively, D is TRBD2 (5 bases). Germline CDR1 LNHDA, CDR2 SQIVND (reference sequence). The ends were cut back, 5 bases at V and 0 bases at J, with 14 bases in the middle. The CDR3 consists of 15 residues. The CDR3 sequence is CASSRDAGDSYEQYF. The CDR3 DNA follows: TGTGCCAGTAGTCGGGATGCAGGCGACTCCTACGAGCAGTACTTC.